A single sample gave rise to the 29 T cell receptor beta chains below, sequenced in a study of control samples from healthy donors and cancer patients. Only in-frame clones appear in the TCRdb table, and some are missing; sequencing was by immunoSEQ multiplex PCR. The data show 98,000 or so clones, roughly 86% seen once. The sequenced material came from blood. Receptors were obtained from a man aged 55 to 70 in good health.

The gene calls are TRBV6-5 and TRBJ2-3, with a tentative D call TRBD2 (6 bases). CDR3 length: 15 residues. Germline CDR1 MNHEY, CDR2 SVGAGI. V was pared by 2 bases and J by 4 bases, with 13 bases between. This CDR3 reads CASSYGGKGSDTQYF. The CDR3 DNA is TGTGCCAGCAGTTACGGCGGGAAGGGCTCAGATACGCAGTATTTT.

V gene TRBV14 combines with J gene TRBJ1-4, with D perhaps matching TRBD1 (5 bases). V was clipped by 0 bases and J by 5 bases, with 16 bases between them. Germline CDR1 and CDR2: SGHDN and FVKESK. The CDR3 totals 17 residues. In DNA, the CDR3 is TGTGCCAGCAGCCAAGAAGCTGTTAGGGGAAGAAATGAAAAACTGTTTTTT. Its translation is CASSQEAVRGRNEKLFF. The entire variable domain, with the rest obtained from reference TRBV14 and TRBJ1-4, is as follows: EAGVTQFPSHSVIEKGQTVTLRCDPISGHDNLYWYRRVMGKEIKFLLHFVKESKQDESGMPNNRFLAERTGGTYSTLKVQPAELEDSGVYFCASSQEAVRGRNEKLFFGSGTQLSVL.

The rearrangement links TRBV5-6 to TRBJ1-5; D gene uncertain. CDR1 and CDR2 from the germline V gene are SGHDT and YYEEEE. CDR3 size: 13 residues. Trimming took 0 bases from V and 4 from J, leaving 5 bases between them. The CDR3 coding sequence is TGTGCCAGCAGCTTGGGGGTTAATCAGCCCCAGCATTTT. Translation gives CASSLGVNQPQHF.

V is TRBV7-9 and J is TRBJ2-5; D is undetermined. This CDR3 region has 12 residues. Trimming cost V 1 base and J 2 bases, with 2 bases left between them. Germline V gene lookup returns CDR1 SEHNR and CDR2 FQNEAQ (reference sequence). The CDR3 DNA reads as TGTGCCAGCAGCTTAGGTCAAGAGACCCAGTACTTC. The encoded protein is CASSLGQETQYF.

The V gene is TRBV15, the J gene TRBJ2-2; D may be TRBD2 (5 bases). CDR1 is LNHNV, CDR2 YYDKDF, per germline (reference sequence). The CDR3 spans 18 residues. Trimming removed 0 bases at V and 6 bases at J, with 20 bases between. The CDR3 protein is CATSRDFIIEGGPGELFF. In nucleotides, the CDR3 is TGTGCCACCAGCAGAGATTTTATAATTGAGGGTGGGCCCGGGGAGCTGTTTTTT.

The chain uses TRBV5-4 and TRBJ2-7; 8 positions agree with TRBD1. With V trimmed by 0 bases and J by 3 bases, 5 bases remained unmatched. The CDR3 totals 15 residues. Germline V gene sequence: CDR1 SGHNT, CDR2 YYREEE (reference sequence). CDR3 nucleotides: TGTGCCAGCAGCTTGGGGACAGGGATCAACTACGAGCAGTACTTC. It is translated as CASSLGTGINYEQYF.

The rearrangement joins TRBV30 to TRBJ1-1, with D hard to call. Per the germline V gene, CDR1 is GTSNPN and CDR2 is SVGIG (reference sequence). This CDR3 is built from 11 residues. V was cut by 4 bases and J by 10 bases, with 13 bases left in between. In DNA, the CDR3 is TGTGCCTGGATAAAACCTTCCGCAGCTTTCTTT. Its translation is CAWIKPSAAFF.

The chain recombines TRBV4-1 with TRBJ2-2; TRBD1 matches at 10 bases. This CDR3 has 16 amino acids. The V segment lost 2 bases and the J segment 5 bases; nucleotides outside the gene matches: 5. Per the germline V gene, CDR1 is MGHRA and CDR2 is YSYEKL. The CDR3 DNA is TGCGCCAGCAGCCAACGACAGGGGGCGCAGACCGGGGAGCTGTTTTTT. Translation: CASSQRQGAQTGELFF.

This chain uses TRBV5-4 with TRBJ2-7; 7 nucleotides line up with TRBD1. Germline-derived CDR1 and CDR2 are SGHNT and YYREEE (reference sequence). Trimming at V came to 2 bases and at J to 3 bases, leaving 14 bases not matched to a gene. The CDR3 is 17 amino acids. CDR3: CASSLSDHRDRYYEQYF. In nucleotides, the CDR3 is TGTGCCAGCAGCTTATCGGACCACCGGGACAGATACTACGAGCAGTACTTC.

The rearrangement joins TRBV20-1 to TRBJ2-3; no reliable D call. Germline CDR1 is DFQATT and CDR2 is SNEGSKA (reference sequence). V was pared by 6 bases and J by 4 bases, with 8 bases between. The CDR3 has 11 amino acids. CDR3 sequence (DNA): TGCAGTGCCACCTTGTCAGATACGCAGTATTTT. Amino acid sequence: CSATLSDTQYF.

The V gene is TRBV9, the J gene TRBJ2-1, with 11 bases fitting TRBD1. Trimming at V came to 4 bases and at J to 8 bases, leaving 8 bases not matched to a gene. This CDR3 has 15 residues. Per the germline V gene, CDR1 is SGDLS and CDR2 is YYNGEE. The CDR3 DNA follows: TGTGCCAGCAGCCCCGGACAGGGGGCGGTGGATGAGCAGTTCTTC. It codes for CASSPGQGAVDEQFF.

A note on this clone: This specimen includes other DNA sequences encoding the same CDR3. This chain connects TRBV19 to TRBJ2-1; tentative D call: TRBD2 (5 bases). The CDR3 loop spans 14 amino acids. V gave up 7 bases and J gave up 0 bases, with 10 bases separating them. Germline CDR1 is LNHDA and CDR2 is SQIVND (reference sequence). The CDR3 nucleotides are TGTGCCAGTACCCGGGATAGCTCCTACAATGAGCAGTTCTTC. It yields the protein CASTRDSSYNEQFF.

V is TRBV5-6 and J is TRBJ2-5, with 7 bases fitting TRBD1. With V trimmed by 0 bases and J by 3 bases, 8 bases remained unmatched. Germline V gene lookup returns CDR1 SGHDT and CDR2 YYEEEE. The CDR3 covers 16 residues. CDR3 loop: CASSLGATGKEETQYF. CDR3 bases: TGTGCCAGCAGCTTGGGGGCGACAGGGAAGGAAGAGACCCAGTACTTC.

This chain joins TRBV24-1 and TRBJ2-1, with TRBD1 matching over 7 bases. V lost 5 bases, J lost 0 bases, and 6 bases stayed unmatched. The germline V gene encodes CDR1 KGHDR and CDR2 SFDVKD. The CDR3 loop spans 16 amino acids. The DNA for the CDR3 is TGTGCCACCAGTGGACAGGGTTACCGCTCCTACAATGAGCAGTTCTTC. This encodes CATSGQGYRSYNEQFF.

The chain is built from TRBV28 and TRBJ2-3; D is unclear. CDR3 length: 13 amino acids. Germline V gene lookup returns CDR1 MDHEN and CDR2 SYDVKM. Deletions cut 4 bases from V and 0 bases from J, with 5 bases between. CDR3 DNA: TGTGCCAGCAGTTCCCCCAGCACAGATACGCAGTATTTT. It encodes CASSSPSTDTQYF.

The gene calls are TRBV2 and TRBJ1-1; D gene uncertain. CDR1 SNHLY and CDR2 FYNNEI come from the germline V gene. The CDR3 runs 14 residues. The V and J ends lost 0 bases and 8 bases respectively, with 13 bases between them. CDR3 bases: TGTGCCAGCAGTGAAGCCCCGGGCCTTTTGGAAGCTTTCTTT. Translated, it gives CASSEAPGLLEAFF.

CDR3 nucleotide sequence: TGTGCCTGGAGTGAGGGTTTGAACACCGGGGAGCTGTTTTTT. It is translated as CAWSEGLNTGELFF. This chain connects TRBV30 to TRBJ2-2, with D unclear. The V end lost 1 base, the J end lost 1 base, and 7 bases lay between the germline ends. Germline CDR1 and CDR2: GTSNPN and SVGIG (reference sequence). The CDR3 totals 14 residues.

This chain links TRBV19 with TRBJ2-5, with D possibly being TRBD1 or TRBD2 (5 bases each). The CDR3 spans 16 residues. Trimming cost V 3 bases and J 5 bases, with 19 bases left between them. Germline V gene sequence: CDR1 LNHDA, CDR2 SQIVND (reference sequence). The CDR3 coding sequence is TGTGCCAGTAGTATCGGGCCCCCCTCCTGGGGGGAGACCCAGTACTTC. This codes for CASSIGPPSWGETQYF.

The V and J genes are TRBV5-1 and TRBJ2-7; 10 bases agree with TRBD2. Germline CDR1 and CDR2: SGHRS and YFSETQ. Trimming cost V 4 bases and J 2 bases; bases outside gene matches: 6. The CDR3 runs to 15 residues. The CDR3 nucleotides read TGCGCCAGCAGCCCTAGAAGCGGGGGGGCCTACGAGCAGTACTTC. This encodes CASSPRSGGAYEQYF.

The genes are TRBV18 and TRBJ2-1; D unresolved. The ends were cut back, 4 bases at V and 9 bases at J, with 13 bases in the middle. CDR1 and CDR2 from the germline V gene are KGHSH and LQKENI. The CDR3 sequence is 13 residues long. CDR3: CASSLDPASEQFF. The DNA for the CDR3 is TGTGCCAGCTCACTAGATCCCGCAAGTGAGCAGTTCTTC.

CDR3 sequence (DNA): TGCAGCGTTGATCGTCCCCAGGGGAACTATGGCTACACCTTC. Protein product: CSVDRPQGNYGYTF. The chain has TRBV29-1 and TRBJ1-2; tentatively, D is TRBD1 (6 bases). The V and J ends lost 3 bases and 2 bases respectively, with 13 bases between them. Germline V gene data show CDR1 as SQVTM and CDR2 as ANQGSEA. The CDR3 runs 14 residues. The full variable domain, rest sourced from reference TRBV29-1 and TRBJ1-2, is SAVISQKPSRDICQRGTSLTIQCQVDSQVTMMFWYRQQPGQSLTLIATANQGSEATYESGFVIDKFPISRPNLTFSTLTVSNMSPEDSSIYLCSVDRPQGNYGYTFGSGTRLTVV.

The chain links TRBV30 to TRBJ2-7; D may be TRBD1 (6 bases). The CDR3 covers 16 residues. V lost 0 bases, J lost 4 bases, and 19 bases lay in between. Germline CDR1 and CDR2: GTSNPN and SVGIG (reference sequence). The CDR3 protein is CAWSVGAGRGIYEQYF. The CDR3 DNA follows: TGTGCCTGGAGTGTAGGCGCGGGCAGGGGCATTTACGAGCAGTACTTC.

The chain is built from TRBV24-1 and TRBJ1-2; 7 bases map to TRBD1. V dropped 6 bases and J dropped 0; count of bases not matched to a gene: 6. This CDR3 contains 15 residues. Per germline, CDR1 KGHDR and CDR2 SFDVKD. CDR3 loop: CATSRRQGSNYGYTF. The CDR3 bases are TGTGCCACCAGTCGCCGACAGGGTTCTAACTATGGCTACACCTTC.

There are a few counts of this clone. CDR3 sequence: CASSPPWGNTEAFF. CDR3 sequence (DNA): TGTGCCAGCAGCCCTCCCTGGGGGAACACTGAAGCTTTCTTT. The V and J genes are TRBV11-2 and TRBJ1-1; D not certain. Trimming shortened V by 5 bases and J by 1 base, and 11 bases separated the two germline ends. CDR3 length equals 14 residues. CDR1 and CDR2 from the germline V gene are SGHAT and FQNNGV.

The V and J genes are TRBV30 and TRBJ1-1; D is possibly TRBD1 (5 bases). The V end lost 5 bases, the J end lost 1 base, and 5 bases lay between the germline ends. There are 11 residues in the CDR3. Germline values: CDR1 GTSNPN, CDR2 SVGIG (reference sequence). CDR3 DNA sequence: TGTGCCTGGGGGGGGAACACTGAAGCTTTCTTT. Residues: CAWGGNTEAFF.

The V and J genes are TRBV6-5 and TRBJ1-2, with 8 bases lining up with TRBD1. Germline loops: CDR1 MNHEY, CDR2 SVGAGI. The CDR3 covers 14 residues. Trimming took 2 bases from V and 1 from J; bases not matched to a gene: 0. The CDR3 spells CASSYDRGNYGYTF. The CDR3 nucleotides read TGTGCCAGCAGTTACGACAGGGGTAACTATGGCTACACCTTC.

The chain employs TRBV30 and TRBJ2-5; 7 bases are shared with TRBD2. CDR3 length: 16 residues. The J segment lost 1 base and the V segment lost 0 bases, leaving 8 bases of the junction unmatched. CDR1 and CDR2 (germline): GTSNPN, SVGIG (reference sequence). In DNA, the CDR3 is TGTGCCTGGAGTGTAGAGCGGGGTCCGCCCCAAGAGACCCAGTACTTC. Amino acids: CAWSVERGPPQETQYF.

This chain joins TRBV2 and TRBJ1-2; the D gene is possibly TRBD1 (6 bases). The CDR3 covers 14 residues. Trimming stripped 6 bases from V and 0 bases from J, with 11 bases between. CDR1 and CDR2 from the germline V gene are SNHLY and FYNNEI. As DNA, the CDR3 is TGTGCCAGCAGGCCAGACAGGACTAACTATGGCTACACCTTC. Translating gives CASRPDRTNYGYTF.

J is TRBJ1-2 and V is TRBV7-9; D possibly corresponds to TRBD1 (5 bases). CDR3 length equals 14 residues. Germline lookup yields CDR1 SEHNR and CDR2 FQNEAQ (reference sequence). Trimming stripped 1 base from V and 6 bases from J, with 12 bases between. CDR3 coding DNA: TGTGCCAGCAGCTTAGACCCAGGGCCCCATGGCTACACCTTC. It encodes CASSLDPGPHGYTF.